The next 27 T cell receptor beta chains were all read from a single sample in a study of CD8 T cells in ankylosing spondylitis. Findings and caveats of the study: A motif of eight highly homologous TCR beta variants was seen as apparently characteristic of ankylosing spondylitis blood.

TCRdb reprocessed the 5' RACE reads with MiXCR, giving one entry per CDR3 protein. The repertoire has about 840,000 distinct CDR3 sequences, 12% of them found once; the top ten carry 0.51%. These TCRs are of unknown antigen specificity. Sequencing was performed on blood, either unsorted or a sorted T cell fraction (not recorded which). The receptors stem from a male donor with ankylosing spondylitis.

This clonotype was observed a handful of times. The chain couples TRBV20-1 to TRBJ1-1; D not resolved. Germline CDR1 DFQATT, CDR2 SNEGSKA (reference sequence). With 5 bases removed from V and 1 base from J, the gap between germline ends came to 11 bases. There are 13 residues in the CDR3. The CDR3 DNA reads TGCAGTGCTCTTCCAGGCCCGAACACTGAAGCTTTCTTT. It yields the protein CSALPGPNTEAFF.

This clonotype was observed a few times. The chain carries TRBV6-1 and TRBJ2-7, with TRBD2 matching 11 bases. CDR3 length equals 15 residues. V gave up 5 bases and J gave up 1 base; unmatched junction bases: 4. Per the germline V gene, CDR1 is MNHNS and CDR2 is SASEGT. CDR3 sequence (DNA): TGTGCCAGCAGTCAACTAGCGGGGGTGTCCTACGAGCAGTACTTC. Translating gives CASSQLAGVSYEQYF.

The rearrangement joins TRBV5-1 to TRBJ2-3; the match to TRBD1 covers 8 bases. Germline values: CDR1 SGHRS, CDR2 YFSETQ. V dropped 3 bases and J dropped 0; count of bases not matched to a gene: 6. The CDR3 spans 16 residues. The CDR3 bases are TGCGCCAGCAGCTGTCAGGGGGCCCGGAGCACAGATACGCAGTATTTT. Protein product: CASSCQGARSTDTQYF.

The V and J genes are TRBV2 and TRBJ1-1; no reliable D call. The germline CDR1 and CDR2 sequences are SNHLY and FYNNEI. This CDR3 is built from 14 residues. V lost 8 bases, J lost 4 bases, and 17 bases lay in between. The CDR3 bases are TGTGCCAGCGTGGCTACGGCGGGCGGCACTGAAGCTTTCTTT. Encoded protein: CASVATAGGTEAFF. The full variable domain, completed using reference TRBV2 and TRBJ1-1, is EPEVTQTPSHQVTQMGQEVILRCVPISNHLYFYWYRQILGQKVEFLVSFYNNEISEKSEIFDDQFSVERPDGSNFTLKIRSTKLEDSAMYFCASVATAGGTEAFFGQGTRLTVV.

At least ten counts were recorded for this clonotype. The chain joins TRBV3-1 to TRBJ2-5; the D is unclear. CDR3 length: 12 amino acids. The germline CDR1 and CDR2 sequences are LGHDT and YNNKEL (reference sequence). V lost 3 bases, J lost 5 bases, and 7 bases lay in between. The CDR3 is CASSHLGETQYF. The DNA for the CDR3 is TGTGCCAGCAGCCATTTGGGGGAGACCCAGTACTTC.

This clonotype was seen more than once but under ten times. The DNA for the CDR3 is TGTGCCAGCAGTGAAGCAAACCGGGACAGGGGTTGGTATTTCTATGGCTACACCTTC. Protein product: CASSEANRDRGWYFYGYTF. The rearrangement links TRBV25-1 to TRBJ1-2, with 10 bases that match TRBD1. Losses at the gene ends were 2 bases for V and 4 bases for J; bases not matched to a gene: 16. Germline CDR1 is MGHDK and CDR2 is SYGVNS. The CDR3 runs 19 residues.

This clonotype has more than one count but fewer than ten. The V and J genes are TRBV12-3 or TRBV12-4 and TRBJ2-7, with TRBD1 matching over 11 bases. This CDR3 spans 17 amino acids. With 5 bases clipped from V and 5 bases from J, the junction kept 14 bases outside the gene matches. In DNA, the CDR3 is TGTGCCAGCAGTCCCACCGGGACAGGGGGACTGAAACACGAGCAGTACTTC. It encodes CASSPTGTGGLKHEQYF.

Worth noting for this clonotype: A read error may account for a junction end that differs from germline. The chain carries TRBV29-1 and TRBJ1-1; no reliable D call. The germline V gene encodes CDR1 SQVTM and CDR2 ANQGSEA. This CDR3 contains 14 residues. The chain's CDR3 is CSGSLDTINTEAFF. CDR3 bases: TGCAGCGGGTCCCTCGACACGATAAACACAGAAGCTTTCTTT. Together with reference TRBV29-1 and TRBJ1-1, the CDR3 gives the full variable domain: SAVISQKPSRDICQRGTSLTIQCQVDSQVTMMFWYRQQPGQSLTLIATANQGSEATYESGFVIDKFPISRPNLTFSTLTVSNMSPEDSSIYLCSGSLDTINTEAFFGQGTRLTVV.

This clonotype was counted at least ten times. V and J are TRBV20-1 and TRBJ1-2, with no clear D. This CDR3 has 12 residues. Germline loops: CDR1 DFQATT, CDR2 SNEGSKA (reference sequence). V gave up 3 bases and J gave up 8 bases, with 13 bases separating them. As DNA, the CDR3 is TGCAGTGCTAGTCGGTTGGCAGACGGCTACACCTTC. It specifies CSASRLADGYTF.

At least ten counts were recorded for this clonotype. The J gene is TRBJ2-7, the V gene TRBV5-1; D is uncertain. V lost 3 bases and J 3 bases, leaving 7 bases between the germline ends. Germline loops: CDR1 SGHRS, CDR2 YFSETQ. There are 12 residues in the CDR3. CDR3 in DNA: TGCGCCAGCAGCTCAACCCTCTACGAGCAGTACTTC. It codes for CASSSTLYEQYF.

This chain connects TRBV20-1 to TRBJ1-3; D ambiguous. Germline V gene lookup returns CDR1 DFQATT and CDR2 SNEGSKA (reference sequence). V gave up 1 base and J gave up 2 bases, with 9 bases separating them. The CDR3 runs 14 residues. CDR3 nucleotide sequence: TGCAGTGCTAGAGCTACCTATGCTGGAAACACCATATATTTT. Protein: CSARATYAGNTIYF.

This clonotype appeared many times. This chain joins TRBV4-1 and TRBJ1-2, with a weak D call TRBD1 (5 bases). From germline, CDR1 is MGHRA and CDR2 YSYEKL. The CDR3 covers 13 residues. Between the trimmed V and J ends, which lost 1 base and 8 bases, there was a span of 11 bases. CDR3 sequence: CASSQVGARGYTF. CDR3 DNA: TGCGCCAGCAGCCAAGTCGGGGCGAGAGGCTACACCTTC.

The chain carries TRBV6-2 or TRBV6-3 and TRBJ2-1; a weak D match, TRBD2 (6 bases). Trimming removed 8 bases from V and 7 bases from J, with 9 bases in between. This CDR3 contains 11 residues. Germline V gives CDR1 MNHEY, CDR2 SVGEGT. The CDR3 loop reads CASGGRNEQFF. The CDR3 DNA follows: TGTGCCAGCGGGGGGAGGAATGAGCAGTTCTTC.

The chain combines TRBV5-1 with TRBJ1-1, with a tentative D call TRBD1 (5 bases). From germline, CDR1 is SGHRS and CDR2 YFSETQ. V shed 4 bases and J shed 1 base, with 14 bases lying between them. This CDR3 has 15 residues. DNA of the CDR3: TGCGCCAGCAGCCCAAATGGGGCGGGGAACACTGAAGCTTTCTTT. This sequence encodes CASSPNGAGNTEAFF. The full variable domain, with the rest looked up from reference TRBV5-1 and TRBJ1-1, is KAGVTQTPRYLIKTRGQQVTLSCSPISGHRSVSWYQQTPGQGLQFLFEYFSETQRNKGNFPGRFSGRQFSNSRSEMNVSTLELGDSALYLCASSPNGAGNTEAFFGQGTRLTVV.

This clonotype was seen ten or more times. In DNA form, the CDR3 reads TGCGCCAGCAGCTTGGTCTGGGGACAGGGTAGTCTCCTCCACTTT. It yields the protein CASSLVWGQGSLLHF. The chain couples TRBV5-1 to TRBJ1-6, with TRBD1 matching 9 bases. CDR3 length: 15 amino acids. Germline assignment: CDR1 SGHRS and CDR2 YFSETQ. V lost 0 bases and J lost 15; bases outside the gene matches: 10.

Here the CDR3 DNA reads TGTGCCAGCAGAGACACGGTGATCTATGGCTACACCTTC. Its protein is CASRDTVIYGYTF. The chain recombines TRBV6-6 with TRBJ1-2; D ambiguous. CDR3 size: 13 residues. Germline CDR1 MNHNY, CDR2 SVGAGI (reference sequence). With 6 bases removed from V and 4 bases from J, the gap between germline ends came to 12 bases.

The rearrangement uses TRBV20-1 and TRBJ1-1; no clear D gene. CDR1 and CDR2 (germline): DFQATT, SNEGSKA (reference sequence). V dropped 0 bases and J dropped 1 base, with 6 bases sitting between them. CDR3 length: 13 residues. The chain's CDR3 is CSAREAANTEAFF. CDR3 sequence (DNA): TGCAGTGCTAGAGAGGCGGCGAACACTGAAGCTTTCTTT.

This clonotype was detected a few times. The V call is TRBV18, the J call TRBJ2-7; D gene uncertain. CDR1 is KGHSH, CDR2 LQKENI, per germline. V dropped 2 bases and J dropped 2 bases, with 10 bases sitting between them. CDR3 length equals 14 residues. For the CDR3, the DNA is TGTGCCAGCTCACCAGCCAGAGTCCCCTACGAGCAGTACTTC. Its protein is CASSPARVPYEQYF.

This chain connects TRBV20-1 to TRBJ1-1, with 8 bases fitting TRBD1. V lost 4 bases to trimming and J lost 1 base; unmatched junction nucleotides: 5. Germline V lookup: CDR1 DFQATT, CDR2 SNEGSKA (reference sequence). The CDR3 covers 14 residues. CDR3 DNA sequence: TGCAGTGCTACCCAGGGGGCTTCGAACACTGAAGCTTTCTTT. Translated: CSATQGASNTEAFF.

The rearrangement links TRBV29-1 to TRBJ1-4; D call uncertain. The germline V gene encodes CDR1 SQVTM and CDR2 ANQGSEA. The CDR3 spans 11 residues. The ends were cut back, 3 bases at V and 8 bases at J, with 7 bases in the middle. The CDR3 DNA reads as TGCAGCGTTGAGCAGCGAGAAAAACTGTTTTTT. Amino acid sequence: CSVEQREKLFF.

This rearrangement joins TRBV6-5 to TRBJ1-2, with D possibly TRBD1 on 6 matching bases. CDR1 and CDR2 from the germline V gene are MNHEY and SVGAGI. The CDR3 spans 16 residues. The V end was cut by 0 bases, the J end by 4 bases, with 15 bases between. The CDR3, as DNA: TGTGCCAGCAGTTACTCGGGCAGGGGCCGCCCCTATGGCTACACCTTC. Protein: CASSYSGRGRPYGYTF.

This rearrangement joins TRBV4-2 to TRBJ2-5; TRBD2 agrees at 12 bases. The CDR3 covers 16 residues. Unmatched junction bases numbered 7, after V lost 2 bases and J lost 6 bases. The germline V gene encodes CDR1 LGHNA and CDR2 YNFKEQ. The CDR3 DNA follows: TGTGCCAGCAGCCAACTAGCGGGGGGGCCTGACCAGACCCAGTACTTC. Translation: CASSQLAGGPDQTQYF.

The table lists this clonotype with a few counts. V usage is TRBV7-2 and J usage is TRBJ2-7; unclear D gene. Germline V gene data show CDR1 as SGHTA and CDR2 as FQGNSA. Between the trimmed V and J ends, which lost 4 bases and 7 bases, there was a span of 14 bases. The CDR3 sequence is 13 residues long. Here the CDR3 reads CASSSLGFREQYF. CDR3 coding DNA: TGTGCCAGCAGCTCCCTAGGGTTCCGGGAGCAGTACTTC.

Only a few counts were recorded for this clonotype. V gene TRBV29-1 combines with J gene TRBJ2-1; TRBD2 aligns across 11 bases. This CDR3 is 14 amino acids long. Germline assignment: CDR1 SQVTM and CDR2 ANQGSEA. The J segment lost 4 bases and the V segment lost 8 bases, leaving 7 bases of the junction unmatched. The CDR3 DNA sequence: TGCAGCCACGGGACTAGCGGCCGTTACAATGAGCAGTTCTTC. Residues: CSHGTSGRYNEQFF.

This chain links TRBV5-1 with TRBJ1-4; 8 bases match TRBD1. With 4 bases clipped from V and 4 bases from J, the junction kept 6 bases outside the gene matches. This CDR3 spans 15 amino acids. The V gene's germline CDR1 is SGHRS and CDR2 YFSETQ. The chain's CDR3 is CASSRGTGLNEKLFF. The CDR3, as DNA: TGCGCCAGCAGCAGGGGGACAGGCCTTAATGAAAAACTGTTTTTT. The full variable domain, completed using reference TRBV5-1 and TRBJ1-4, is KAGVTQTPRYLIKTRGQQVTLSCSPISGHRSVSWYQQTPGQGLQFLFEYFSETQRNKGNFPGRFSGRQFSNSRSEMNVSTLELGDSALYLCASSRGTGLNEKLFFGSGTQLSVL.

J is TRBJ2-3 and V is TRBV7-2; D remains ambiguous. There are 16 residues in the CDR3. CDR1 and CDR2 from the germline V gene are SGHTA and FQGNSA. V lost 3 bases to trimming and J lost 8 bases, with 21 bases between them. DNA of the CDR3: TGTGCCAGCAGCTTCCGAACTGGAGCCCCAAGAGTTACGCAGTATTTT. It encodes CASSFRTGAPRVTQYF.

The chain uses TRBV18 and TRBJ2-1; no clear D. CDR3 length: 15 residues. The germline CDR1 and CDR2 sequences are KGHSH and LQKENI. V was cut by 3 bases and J by 3 bases, with 12 bases left in between. The chain's CDR3 is CASSPFGASYNEQFF. For the CDR3, the DNA is TGTGCCAGCTCACCCTTCGGTGCAAGCTACAATGAGCAGTTCTTC.